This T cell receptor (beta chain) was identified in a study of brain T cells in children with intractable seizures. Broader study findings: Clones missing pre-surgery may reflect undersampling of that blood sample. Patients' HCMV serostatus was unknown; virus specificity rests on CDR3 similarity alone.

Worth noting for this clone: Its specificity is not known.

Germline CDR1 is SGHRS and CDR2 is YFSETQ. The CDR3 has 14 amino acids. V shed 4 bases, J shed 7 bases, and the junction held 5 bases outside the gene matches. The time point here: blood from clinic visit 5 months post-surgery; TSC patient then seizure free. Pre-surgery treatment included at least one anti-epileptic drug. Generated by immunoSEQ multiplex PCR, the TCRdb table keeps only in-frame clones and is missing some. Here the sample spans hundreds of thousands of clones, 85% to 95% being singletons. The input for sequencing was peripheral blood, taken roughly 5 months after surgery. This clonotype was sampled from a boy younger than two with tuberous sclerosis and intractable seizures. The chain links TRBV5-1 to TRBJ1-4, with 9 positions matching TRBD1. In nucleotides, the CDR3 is TGCGCCAGCAGCCCACAGGGGGCAGTTGAAAAACTGTTTTTT. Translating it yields CASSPQGAVEKLFF. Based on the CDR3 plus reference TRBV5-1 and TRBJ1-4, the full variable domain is KAGVTQTPRYLIKTRGQQVTLSCSPISGHRSVSWYQQTPGQGLQFLFEYFSETQRNKGNFPGRFSGRQFSNSRSEMNVSTLELGDSALYLCASSPQGAVEKLFFGSGTQLSVL.